The T cell receptor (beta chain) described here comes from a study of control samples from healthy donors and cancer patients. CDR3 length: 15 residues. Trimming removed 2 bases from V and 0 bases from J, with 8 bases in between. CDR1 and CDR2 from the germline V gene are MNHNS and SASEGT. The table came from immunoSEQ multiplex PCR; TCRdb's copy has only in-frame clones and leaves some out. The sample has around 150,000 clones, 95% to 96% seen once; the top ten hold approximately 1%. The chain links TRBV6-1 to TRBJ1-5, with D uncertain. The TCR was taken from a woman in her 30s in good health. The specimen was blood. CDR3 amino acids: CASSEIGYSNQPQHF. The CDR3 DNA follows: TGTGCCAGCAGTGAAATAGGATATAGCAATCAGCCCCAGCATTTT.